A single sample is the source of the 25 T cell receptor beta chains below, sequenced in a study of T cell responses to AZD1222 COVID-19 vaccine. Clones were read by immunoSEQ multiplex PCR, and TCRdb kept only the in-frame ones, dropping some. This sample has 100,000 to 150,000 clones, with 80% to 90% found just once. This sample comprised peripheral blood, obtained on day 0 of AZD1222 vaccination. The receptors here all came from an adult in good health.

This clone has only one observation. The chain combines TRBV5-1 with TRBJ1-3; TRBD1 is a possible D gene (6 bases). There are 16 residues in the CDR3. V was trimmed by 0 bases and J by 4 bases, leaving 14 bases between them. Germline CDR1 reads SGHRS; CDR2 reads YFSETQ. The CDR3 protein is CASSLGQAVRGNTIYF. CDR3 in DNA: TGCGCCAGCAGCTTGGGACAGGCCGTTCGAGGAAACACCATATATTTT.

The V gene is TRBV5-6, the J gene TRBJ2-1; tentative D call: TRBD1 (6 bases). This CDR3 comprises 16 residues. The germline V gene has CDR1 SGHDT and CDR2 YYEEEE. V lost 5 bases, J lost 0 bases, and 15 bases lay in between. Written as DNA, the CDR3 is TGTGCCAGCAGTCCCCGGGACATTGACTCCTACAATGAGCAGTTCTTC. Protein product: CASSPRDIDSYNEQFF.

The DNA of the CDR3 is TGTGCCAGCAGCTCCCGGGACGGCAATCAGCCCCAGCATTTT. It encodes CASSSRDGNQPQHF. The chain links TRBV7-8 to TRBJ1-5; maybe TRBD1 (5 bases). Trimming removed 4 bases at V and 2 bases at J, with 9 bases between. Germline V gene data show CDR1 as SGHVS and CDR2 as FQNEAQ. The CDR3 is 14 amino acids.

The chain uses TRBV5-1 and TRBJ1-1; possibly TRBD1 for D (5 bases). V shed 4 bases and J shed 3 bases, with 16 bases lying between them. The CDR3 covers 15 residues. Germline lookup yields CDR1 SGHRS and CDR2 YFSETQ. CDR3 loop: CASSNGALFYTEAFF. CDR3 in DNA: TGCGCCAGCAGCAACGGGGCGCTTTTTTACACTGAAGCTTTCTTT.

The genes are TRBV24-1 and TRBJ2-1, with no clear D. V dropped 1 base and J dropped 15 bases, with 12 bases sitting between them. Germline loops: CDR1 KGHDR, CDR2 SFDVKD. CDR3 length: 12 amino acids. CDR3 bases: TGTGCCACCAGTGATTTTCCGGTTTACTTGTTCTTC. Translation gives CATSDFPVYLFF.

The chain carries TRBV27 and TRBJ2-7; perhaps TRBD2 as D (6 bases). V was trimmed by 6 bases and J by 8 bases, leaving 11 bases between them. The germline gives CDR1 MNHEY, CDR2 SMNVEV (reference sequence). The CDR3 has 11 amino acids. Here the CDR3 reads CASSWREKQYF. The DNA for the CDR3 is TGTGCCAGCAGCTGGAGGGAGAAGCAGTACTTC.

J is TRBJ2-7 and V is TRBV6-5, with D uncertain. The germline V and J ends were trimmed by 4 bases and 6 bases, with 16 bases remaining between them. The germline CDR1 and CDR2 sequences are MNHEY and SVGAGI. The CDR3 runs to 14 residues. The CDR3 bases are TGTGCCAGCAGTTTGAGGTCCGCATCAGCCGAGCAGTACTTC. This codes for CASSLRSASAEQYF.

This chain joins TRBV3-1 (or the pseudogene TRBV3-2) and TRBJ2-2; no clear D gene. The length of the CDR3 is 12 residues. CDR1 is LGHDT and CDR2 is YNNKEL in the germline V gene (reference sequence). V shed 1 base and J shed 10 bases, with 7 bases lying between them. CDR3 coding DNA: TGTGCCAGCAGCCAAGTGCTTACGGAGCTGTTTTTT. Its protein is CASSQVLTELFF.

The V call is TRBV13, the J call TRBJ1-2; possible D gene TRBD1, 6 bases. The CDR3 consists of 14 residues. The V gene's germline CDR1 is PRHDT and CDR2 FYEKMQ (reference sequence). Trimming took 4 bases from V and 5 from J, leaving 14 bases between them. CDR3 region: CASSSSGQPYGYTF. The DNA for the CDR3 is TGTGCCAGCAGCTCGTCAGGACAGCCATATGGCTACACCTTC. Filled out from reference TRBV13 and TRBJ1-2, the complete variable domain reads AAGVIQSPRHLIKEKRETATLKCYPIPRHDTVYWYQQGPGQDPQFLISFYEKMQSDKGSIPDRFSAQQFSDYHSELNMSSLELGDSALYFCASSSSGQPYGYTFGSGTRLTVV.

The J gene is TRBJ1-1, the V gene TRBV12-3 or TRBV12-4; no reliable D call. The germline V and J ends were trimmed by 6 bases and 4 bases, with 12 bases remaining between them. This CDR3 has 13 amino acids. This chain's CDR3 is CASRRERGTEAFF. CDR3 DNA sequence: TGTGCCAGCAGACGTGAAAGAGGCACTGAAGCTTTCTTT.

The V call is TRBV4-3, the J call TRBJ2-7; possibly TRBD2 for D (5 bases). Germline CDR1 LGHNA, CDR2 YSLEER. Trimming removed 4 bases from V and 6 bases from J, with 22 bases in between. The CDR3 consists of 16 residues. CDR3 coding DNA: TGCGCCAGCAGCCCGAGCACTAGTTATCCCCGTAGCGAGCAGTACTTC. Encoded protein: CASSPSTSYPRSEQYF.

The chain employs TRBV7-2 and TRBJ1-2; D is possibly TRBD1 (5 bases). The CDR3 is made up of 15 amino acids. V was trimmed by 3 bases and J by 3 bases, leaving 14 bases between them. Germline V gene sequence: CDR1 SGHTA, CDR2 FQGNSA. CDR3 bases: TGTGCCAGCAGCTTTCCCTCGGGACCGTACTATGGCTACACCTTC. Translating gives CASSFPSGPYYGYTF.

The V call is TRBV29-1, the J call TRBJ2-3, with 8 bases fitting TRBD2. Trimming took 1 base from V and 4 from J; bases not matched to a gene: 16. Germline V CDR1 and CDR2: SQVTM, ANQGSEA. The CDR3 sequence is 18 residues long. This chain's CDR3 is CSVEATGGVGSWPDTQYF. The CDR3 nucleotides are TGCAGCGTTGAAGCTACGGGAGGGGTTGGGTCCTGGCCAGATACGCAGTATTTT.

Here the CDR3 reads CASSQDRRYSNQPQHF. In nucleotides, the CDR3 is TGTGCCAGCAGCCAAGACAGGCGCTATAGCAATCAGCCCCAGCATTTT. The chain joins TRBV6-6 to TRBJ1-5; a weak D match, TRBD1 (6 bases). This CDR3 comprises 16 residues. The V end was cut by 6 bases, the J end by 0 bases, with 15 bases between. Germline-derived CDR1 and CDR2 are MNHNY and SVGAGI (reference sequence).

This chain joins TRBV13 and TRBJ2-7, with D perhaps matching TRBD2 (6 bases). The V gene lost 5 bases and the J gene lost 6 bases, with 23 bases spanning the gap. Germline assignment: CDR1 PRHDT and CDR2 FYEKMQ (reference sequence). This CDR3 region has 16 residues. CDR3 coding DNA: TGTGCCAGCAGCCCCCGTGGGGGGTTGACCGGGGCCGAGCAGTACTTC. Translation gives CASSPRGGLTGAEQYF.

The chain employs TRBV27 and TRBJ2-1, with TRBD2 matching 9 bases. The V gene's germline CDR1 is MNHEY and CDR2 SMNVEV (reference sequence). CDR3 length equals 20 residues. The junction had 18 bases not matched to a gene; V was cut back by 6 bases and J by 0 bases. The CDR3 DNA sequence: TGTGCCAGCAGGGCTGGGATCGGCGGGAGGGCCTACCACTCCTACAATGAGCAGTTCTTC. Amino acid sequence: CASRAGIGGRAYHSYNEQFF.

The chain combines TRBV6-6 with TRBJ1-3; 7 bases line up with TRBD1. The CDR3 is 13 amino acids. CDR1 is MNHNY and CDR2 is SVGAGI in the germline V gene (reference sequence). V shed 8 bases, J shed 6 bases, and the junction held 7 bases outside the gene matches. CDR3 DNA: TGTGCCAGCGAGGAAGGGGGCCTAAACACCATATATTTT. Protein sequence: CASEEGGLNTIYF.

CDR3 nucleotide sequence: TGTGCCAGCAGCCCCGCGAATACGCAGTATTTT. Residues: CASSPANTQYF. The chain links TRBV12-3 or TRBV12-4 to TRBJ2-3; D is undetermined. The CDR3 consists of 11 residues. V was clipped by 6 bases and J by 7 bases, with 8 bases between them.

The V call is TRBV29-1, the J call TRBJ2-1, with D tentatively TRBD1 or TRBD2 (5 bases each). With 4 bases removed from V and 3 bases from J, the gap between germline ends came to 13 bases. The CDR3 is made up of 14 amino acids. The germline CDR1 and CDR2 sequences are SQVTM and ANQGSEA. The CDR3 spells CSVVRDGYYNEQFF. The CDR3 DNA sequence: TGCAGCGTTGTAAGGGACGGTTACTACAATGAGCAGTTCTTC.

This sequence joins TRBV19 and TRBJ1-4; 9 bases line up with TRBD1. V lost 3 bases to trimming and J lost 1 base; unmatched junction nucleotides: 3. Germline CDR1 reads LNHDA; CDR2 reads SQIVND (reference sequence). The CDR3 totals 16 residues. In DNA form, the CDR3 reads TGTGCCAGTAGTATCGGGACAGGGCTAACTAATGAAAAACTGTTTTTT. The encoded protein is CASSIGTGLTNEKLFF.

The genes are TRBV9 and TRBJ1-1, with D unclear. The germline V and J ends were trimmed by 0 bases and 6 bases, with 6 bases remaining between them. This CDR3 region has 12 residues. CDR1 SGDLS and CDR2 YYNGEE come from the germline V gene. The CDR3, as DNA: TGTGCCAGCAGCGTAGGGCAGGCTGAAGCTTTCTTT. Its translation: CASSVGQAEAFF. The variable domain in full, completed from reference TRBV9 and TRBJ1-1, reads DSGVTQTPKHLITATGQRVTLRCSPRSGDLSVYWYQQSLDQGLQFLIQYYNGEERAKGNILERFSAQQFPDLHSELNLSSLELGDSALYFCASSVGQAEAFFGQGTRLTVV.

V usage is TRBV3-1 (or the pseudogene TRBV3-2) and J usage is TRBJ2-3; D is possibly TRBD1 (5 bases). The V gene's germline CDR1 is LGHDT and CDR2 YNNKEL (reference sequence). V was shortened by 2 bases and J by 4 bases, with 7 bases between the two germline ends. This CDR3 region has 13 residues. This CDR3 reads CASSQQGADTQYF. In DNA form, the CDR3 reads TGTGCCAGCAGCCAACAAGGGGCAGATACGCAGTATTTT.

The chain carries TRBV27 and TRBJ2-7, with D perhaps matching TRBD1 or TRBD2 (5 bases each). The CDR3 loop spans 17 amino acids. The germline CDR1 and CDR2 sequences are MNHEY and SMNVEV (reference sequence). V lost 8 bases, J lost 0 bases, and 23 bases lay in between. This CDR3 is CASRLRAGTLSSYEQYF. In nucleotides, the CDR3 is TGTGCCAGCCGTCTTAGAGCCGGGACCCTGAGCTCCTACGAGCAGTACTTC.

The CDR3 protein is CASSEEGNYGYTF. CDR3 nucleotide sequence: TGTGCCAGCAGCGAAGAAGGGAACTATGGCTACACCTTC. The gene calls are TRBV9 and TRBJ1-2; D is uncertain. The CDR3 totals 13 residues. V lost 3 bases to trimming and J lost 2 bases, with 8 bases between them. CDR1 is SGDLS and CDR2 is YYNGEE in the germline V gene.

The rearrangement uses TRBV3-1 (or the pseudogene TRBV3-2) and TRBJ2-1; 15 nucleotides line up with TRBD2. This CDR3 is built from 19 residues. The V and J ends lost 0 bases and 8 bases, in that order; junction bases with no gene match: 11. Germline CDR1 reads LGHDT; CDR2 reads YNNKEL (reference sequence). CDR3: CASSQDNSPGTSGRHEQFF. The CDR3, as DNA: TGTGCCAGCAGCCAAGATAACTCTCCCGGGACTAGCGGGAGGCATGAGCAGTTCTTC.